This entry lists 22 T cell receptor beta chains sequenced from one sample in a study of blood T cell repertoires in COVID-19. The protocol was immunoSEQ multiplex PCR, while the TCRdb copy is restricted to in-frame clones and leaves out a portion. The data hold over 110,000 clones, with roughly 88% observed a single time. The sample comprised peripheral blood. Source of these receptors: a human donor in a cohort sampled during active COVID-19.

The V call is TRBV6-2 or TRBV6-3, the J call TRBJ1-1, with D perhaps TRBD1 (5 bases). Germline CDR1 and CDR2: MNHEY and SVGEGT. CDR3 length: 12 residues. Trimming cost V 6 bases and J 9 bases, with 14 bases left between them. Here the CDR3 reads CASSKGLSKAFF. In DNA form, the CDR3 reads TGTGCCAGCAGCAAGGGGTTGAGCAAAGCTTTCTTT.

The chain uses TRBV9 and TRBJ2-5; 9 positions agree with TRBD1. The J segment lost 1 base and the V segment lost 0 bases, leaving 4 bases of the junction unmatched. Germline V CDR1 and CDR2: SGDLS, YYNGEE. This CDR3 region has 16 residues. In DNA, the CDR3 is TGTGCCAGCAGCGTAGGAGGACAGGGGATCCAAGAGACCCAGTACTTC. Amino acids: CASSVGGQGIQETQYF.

In this sample, this clone turned up a few times. The genes are TRBV6-5 and TRBJ1-2, with 7 bases identical to TRBD1. The CDR3 extends over 15 amino acids. The junction had 9 bases not matched to a gene; V was cut back by 0 bases and J by 8 bases. Germline CDR1 is MNHEY and CDR2 is SVGAGI. In nucleotides, the CDR3 is TGTGCCAGCAGTTACTCGTCGGCCGCGACAGGGGGCTACACCTTC. Translating gives CASSYSSAATGGYTF.

The chain recombines TRBV5-1 with TRBJ2-5; D remains ambiguous. V gave up 2 bases and J gave up 1 base, with 9 bases separating them. The CDR3 is 14 residues long. The germline CDR1 and CDR2 sequences are SGHRS and YFSETQ. CDR3 amino acids: CASSLQSFQETQYF. CDR3 nucleotide sequence: TGCGCCAGCAGCTTACAGAGCTTCCAAGAGACCCAGTACTTC.

V is TRBV5-1 and J is TRBJ2-3, with 7 bases aligning to TRBD1. Germline CDR1 is SGHRS and CDR2 is YFSETQ. The CDR3 contains 16 residues. V was pared by 2 bases and J by 0 bases, with 6 bases of the junction left unmatched. CDR3 nucleotides: TGCGCCAGCAGCTTACAGGGGACCTCTAGCACAGATACGCAGTATTTT. It codes for CASSLQGTSSTDTQYF.

This chain joins TRBV29-1 and TRBJ2-5; 11 bases match TRBD1. The CDR3 contains 13 residues. Germline V gene data show CDR1 as SQVTM and CDR2 as ANQGSEA. V gave up 7 bases and J gave up 5 bases; unmatched junction bases: 6. The CDR3 nucleotides read TGCAGCGCCCTCCGGGACAGGGGGGAGACCCAGTACTTC. This sequence encodes CSALRDRGETQYF.

The chain joins TRBV2 to TRBJ1-2; 7 bases match TRBD1. Germline V gives CDR1 SNHLY, CDR2 FYNNEI. Losses at the gene ends were 6 bases for V and 8 bases for J; bases not matched to a gene: 12. The CDR3 length is 14 residues. In DNA, the CDR3 is TGTGCCAGCAGCGGCGGACAGGTTAATTCCGGCTACACCTTC. Its protein is CASSGGQVNSGYTF.

The rearrangement links TRBV2 to TRBJ1-5; the D gene is possibly TRBD1 (6 bases). Germline values: CDR1 SNHLY, CDR2 FYNNEI. V was trimmed by 4 bases and J by 0 bases, leaving 16 bases between them. This CDR3 is built from 17 residues. CDR3 loop: CASSVPPGQFSNQPQHF. The CDR3 nucleotides read TGTGCCAGCAGTGTCCCGCCGGGACAATTTAGCAATCAGCCCCAGCATTTT.

The chain links TRBV27 to TRBJ2-3; 9 bases map to TRBD1. Unmatched junction bases numbered 8, after V lost 5 bases and J lost 5 bases. This CDR3 spans 15 amino acids. Germline V gene sequence: CDR1 MNHEY, CDR2 SMNVEV (reference sequence). CDR3 protein: CASSNRGRDQDTQYF. CDR3 nucleotides: TGTGCCAGCAGTAACAGGGGGCGAGATCAAGATACGCAGTATTTT.

This sequence joins TRBV4-2 and TRBJ1-6; D is ambiguous. Germline CDR1 is LGHNA and CDR2 is YNFKEQ. The CDR3 loop spans 15 amino acids. The germline V and J ends were trimmed by 0 bases and 10 bases, with 13 bases remaining between them. The CDR3 is CASSQDPGEESPLHF. The CDR3 DNA sequence: TGTGCCAGCAGCCAAGACCCGGGAGAGGAATCACCCCTCCACTTT.

The chain uses TRBV19 and TRBJ1-1, with D unclear. In germline, CDR1 is LNHDA, CDR2 SQIVND (reference sequence). CDR3 length: 13 amino acids. Trimming removed 3 bases at V and 3 bases at J, with 8 bases between. DNA of the CDR3: TGTGCCAGTAGTATTGTGCGGGACACTGAAGCTTTCTTT. It specifies CASSIVRDTEAFF.

The chain joins TRBV6-5 to TRBJ1-2; TRBD1 matches at 7 bases. Germline CDR1 is MNHEY and CDR2 is SVGAGI. V dropped 0 bases and J dropped 1; count of bases not matched to a gene: 5. The CDR3 has 16 amino acids. CDR3 coding DNA: TGTGCCAGCAGTTACTCCTACAGGGGAGGTAACTATGGCTACACCTTC. It yields the protein CASSYSYRGGNYGYTF.

The chain carries TRBV6-5 and TRBJ2-6; D gene uncertain. Per the germline V gene, CDR1 is MNHEY and CDR2 is SVGAGI. This CDR3 comprises 14 residues. Trimming cost V 6 bases and J 0 bases, with 6 bases left between them. The CDR3 is CASRTPSGANVLTF. The CDR3, as DNA: TGTGCCAGCAGGACACCCTCTGGGGCCAACGTCCTGACTTTC.

V is TRBV24-1 and J is TRBJ2-2; 7 bases line up with TRBD1. Germline V gene data show CDR1 as KGHDR and CDR2 as SFDVKD. After removal of 4 bases from V and 6 bases from J, the junction contained 7 bases not matched to a gene. This CDR3 comprises 15 residues. In DNA, the CDR3 is TGTGCCACCAGTGACCGACAGGGTAGGGCCGGGGAGCTGTTTTTT. Translated: CATSDRQGRAGELFF.

The chain carries TRBV3-1 (or the pseudogene TRBV3-2) and TRBJ1-2; tentatively, D is TRBD1 (6 bases). Per germline, CDR1 LGHDT and CDR2 YNNKEL (reference sequence). V was trimmed by 0 bases and J by 4 bases, leaving 21 bases between them. The CDR3 has 18 amino acids. The CDR3 bases are TGTGCCAGCAGCCAAGATCGGATGGGCTCAGGGGTGGTCTATGGCTACACCTTC. Residues: CASSQDRMGSGVVYGYTF.

This chain joins TRBV5-6 and TRBJ2-5, with D hard to call. Germline V gene lookup returns CDR1 SGHDT and CDR2 YYEEEE. The CDR3 consists of 14 residues. The V gene lost 0 bases and the J gene lost 2 bases, with 8 bases spanning the gap. The CDR3 DNA sequence: TGTGCCAGCAGCTTGGGTGGGCGACAAGAGACCCAGTACTTC. Encoded protein: CASSLGGRQETQYF.

There are a few counts of this clone. The sample holds other DNA sequences that translate to the same CDR3. The genes are TRBV25-1 and TRBJ1-2; D gene unclear. The CDR3 is 11 amino acids. Germline-derived CDR1 and CDR2 are MGHDK and SYGVNS. The V gene lost 2 bases and the J gene lost 5 bases, with 3 bases spanning the gap. CDR3 region: CASSETYGYTF. The CDR3 DNA reads TGTGCCAGCAGTGAAACATATGGCTACACCTTC.

V is TRBV12-3 or TRBV12-4 and J is TRBJ2-3; the D gene is possibly TRBD2 (5 bases). Trimming stripped 5 bases from V and 10 bases from J, with 13 bases between. The CDR3 is made up of 12 amino acids. The CDR3 loop reads CASSDGVNAQYF. The CDR3 coding sequence is TGTGCCAGCAGTGACGGGGTGAATGCGCAGTATTTT.

Only a few counts were recorded for this clone. This chain's CDR3 is CASSQDYPIGGIYGYTF. The CDR3 coding sequence is TGCGCCAGCAGCCAAGATTACCCAATAGGCGGGATCTATGGCTACACCTTC. The V and J genes are TRBV4-3 and TRBJ1-2; D is undetermined. The length of the CDR3 is 17 residues. V lost 0 bases and J lost 4, with 18 bases in between. The germline gives CDR1 LGHNA, CDR2 YSLEER.

The gene calls are TRBV2 and TRBJ2-5, with D possibly being TRBD2 (6 bases). V shed 6 bases and J shed 1 base, with 9 bases lying between them. This CDR3 has 13 amino acids. Germline CDR1 is SNHLY and CDR2 is FYNNEI. The CDR3 nucleotides read TGTGCCAGCAGCGGGGACTTCCAAGAGACCCAGTACTTC. The encoded protein is CASSGDFQETQYF.

In its sample, this clone was seen once. V and J are TRBV10-3 and TRBJ1-6; 8 positions match TRBD1. Germline-derived CDR1 and CDR2 are ENHRY and SYGVKD. V was clipped by 6 bases and J by 6 bases; unmatched bases: 10. There are 16 residues in the CDR3. The CDR3 loop is CAIRAQGGSGNSPLHF. The CDR3 DNA reads TGTGCCATCAGGGCACAGGGGGGGTCGGGTAATTCACCCCTCCACTTT.

The CDR3 here is CASSSGQLNTGELFF. The CDR3 nucleotides read TGCGCCAGCAGCTCCGGACAGCTGAACACCGGGGAGCTGTTTTTT. The chain uses TRBV5-1 and TRBJ2-2; a possible D gene is TRBD1 (6 bases). V lost 3 bases and J lost 1, with 10 bases in between. The germline CDR1 and CDR2 sequences are SGHRS and YFSETQ. The CDR3 has 15 residues.